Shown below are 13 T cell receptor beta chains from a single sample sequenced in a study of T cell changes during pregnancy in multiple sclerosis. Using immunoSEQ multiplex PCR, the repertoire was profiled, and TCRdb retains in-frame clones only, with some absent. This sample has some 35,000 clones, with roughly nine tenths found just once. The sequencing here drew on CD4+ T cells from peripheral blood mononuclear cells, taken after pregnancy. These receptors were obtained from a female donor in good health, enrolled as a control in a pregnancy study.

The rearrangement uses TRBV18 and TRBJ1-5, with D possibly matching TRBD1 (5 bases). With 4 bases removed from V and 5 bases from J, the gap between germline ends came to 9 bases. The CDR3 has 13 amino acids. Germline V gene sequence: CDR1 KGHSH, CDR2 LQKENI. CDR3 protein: CASSQGEDQPQHF. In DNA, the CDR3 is TGTGCCAGCTCACAAGGGGAGGATCAGCCCCAGCATTTT.

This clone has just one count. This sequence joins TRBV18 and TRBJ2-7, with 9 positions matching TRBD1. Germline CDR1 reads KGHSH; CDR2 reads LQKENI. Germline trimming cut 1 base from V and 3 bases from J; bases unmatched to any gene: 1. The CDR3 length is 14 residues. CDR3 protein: CASSPQGQGYEQYF. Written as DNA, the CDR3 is TGTGCCAGCTCACCACAGGGACAGGGCTACGAGCAGTACTTC.

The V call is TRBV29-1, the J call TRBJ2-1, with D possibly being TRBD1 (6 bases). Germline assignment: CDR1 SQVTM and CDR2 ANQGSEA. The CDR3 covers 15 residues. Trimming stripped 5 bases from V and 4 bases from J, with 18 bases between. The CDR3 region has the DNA TGCAGCGTTAACCTTCCGGGACACCATTACAATGAGCAGTTCTTC. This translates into CSVNLPGHHYNEQFF.

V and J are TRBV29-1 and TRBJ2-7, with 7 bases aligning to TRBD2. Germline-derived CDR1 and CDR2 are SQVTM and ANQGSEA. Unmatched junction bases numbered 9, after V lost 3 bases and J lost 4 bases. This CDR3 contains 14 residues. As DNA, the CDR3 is TGCAGCGTTGAGGGGGAGGGTAGAATGTACGAGCAGTACTTC. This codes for CSVEGEGRMYEQYF.

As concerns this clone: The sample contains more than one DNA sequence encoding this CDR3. The CDR3 coding sequence is TGTGCCAGCTCACCACAGACAGGGGGAGGGACTGAAGCTTTCTTT. Translation gives CASSPQTGGGTEAFF. The rearrangement uses TRBV18 and TRBJ1-1, with TRBD1 matching 9 bases. Germline assignment: CDR1 KGHSH and CDR2 LQKENI. The CDR3 covers 15 residues. Trimming cost V 1 base and J 5 bases; bases outside gene matches: 5.

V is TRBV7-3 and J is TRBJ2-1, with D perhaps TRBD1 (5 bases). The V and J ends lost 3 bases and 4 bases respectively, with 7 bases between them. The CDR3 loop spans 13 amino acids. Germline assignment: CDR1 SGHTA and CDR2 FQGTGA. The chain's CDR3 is CASSLGRYNEQFF. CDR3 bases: TGTGCCAGCAGCTTGGGGCGATACAATGAGCAGTTCTTC.

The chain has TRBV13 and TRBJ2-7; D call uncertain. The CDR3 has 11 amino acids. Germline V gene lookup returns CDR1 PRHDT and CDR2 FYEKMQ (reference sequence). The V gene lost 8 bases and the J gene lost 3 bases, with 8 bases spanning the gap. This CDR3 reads CASGILYEQYF. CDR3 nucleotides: TGTGCCAGCGGCATTCTCTACGAGCAGTACTTC.

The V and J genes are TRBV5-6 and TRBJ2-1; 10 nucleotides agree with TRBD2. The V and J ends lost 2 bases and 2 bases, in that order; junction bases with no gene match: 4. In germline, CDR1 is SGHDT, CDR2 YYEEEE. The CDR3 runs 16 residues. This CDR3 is CASSFLAGEPYNEQFF. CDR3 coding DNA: TGTGCCAGCAGCTTTCTAGCGGGGGAGCCCTACAATGAGCAGTTCTTC.

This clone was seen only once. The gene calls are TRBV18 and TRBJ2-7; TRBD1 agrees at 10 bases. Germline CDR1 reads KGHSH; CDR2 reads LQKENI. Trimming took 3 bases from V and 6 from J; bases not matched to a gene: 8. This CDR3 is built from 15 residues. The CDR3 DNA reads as TGTGCCAGCTCACCTGACAGGGGGCTTGTGAGCGAGCAGTACTTC. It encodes CASSPDRGLVSEQYF.

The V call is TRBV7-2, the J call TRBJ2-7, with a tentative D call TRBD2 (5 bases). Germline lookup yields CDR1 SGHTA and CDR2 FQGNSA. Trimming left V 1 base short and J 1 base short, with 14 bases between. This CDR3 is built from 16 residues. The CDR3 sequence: CASSLDERLASYEQYF. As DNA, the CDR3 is TGTGCCAGCAGCTTAGATGAGCGGCTGGCTTCCTACGAGCAGTACTTC.

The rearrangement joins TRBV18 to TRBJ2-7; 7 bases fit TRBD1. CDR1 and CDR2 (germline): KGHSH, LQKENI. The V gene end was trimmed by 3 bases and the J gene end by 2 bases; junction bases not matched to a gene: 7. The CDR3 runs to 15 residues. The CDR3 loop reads CASSPKRGHAYEQYF. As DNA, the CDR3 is TGTGCCAGCTCACCTAAAAGGGGGCACGCCTACGAGCAGTACTTC.

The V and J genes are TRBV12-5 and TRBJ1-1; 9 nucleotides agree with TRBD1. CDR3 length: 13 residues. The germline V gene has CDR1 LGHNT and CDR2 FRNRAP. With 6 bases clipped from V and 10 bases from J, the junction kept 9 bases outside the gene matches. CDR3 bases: TGTGCTAGTGGGCCGACAGGGGGGGGAGGAGCTTTCTTT. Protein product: CASGPTGGGGAFF.

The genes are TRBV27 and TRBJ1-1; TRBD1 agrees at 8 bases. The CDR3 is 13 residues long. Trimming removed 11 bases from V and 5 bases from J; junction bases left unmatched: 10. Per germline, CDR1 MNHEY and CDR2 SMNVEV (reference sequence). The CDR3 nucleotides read TGTGCCGACTACAGGGGGTTGGGGACTGAAGCTTTCTTT. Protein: CADYRGLGTEAFF.